This T cell receptor beta chain was documented in a study of T-cell reconstitution after alpha-beta-depleted transplantation in children. CDR3 length: 12 amino acids. J gave up 4 bases and V 5 bases, and 4 bases lay outside the gene matches. Per the germline V gene, CDR1 is DFQATT and CDR2 is SNEGSKA (reference sequence). Unique molecular identifiers were used to barcode this TCRbeta library. TCRdb used MiXCR to reprocess the PCR reads, holding one entry per CDR3 protein. Among about 200,000 distinct CDR3 sequences listed, just under 6.5% were seen once. This clonotype was observed a handful of times.

The chain links TRBV20-1 to TRBJ2-7; 8 bases map to TRBD2. The sequence was obtained from a girl under two years old with combined immunodeficiency, due to receive a stem cell transplant. The sample was PBMCs, taken before TCRalphabeta/CD19-depleted stem cell transplant. The CDR3 DNA reads as TGCAGTGCTCCCACTAGCGGATACGAGCAGTACTTC. Translated, it gives CSAPTSGYEQYF.